This paragraph reports one T cell receptor beta chain. What it binds is unknown. Germline V CDR1 and CDR2: SGDLS, YYNGEE. CDR3 length: 15 residues. The data are from a study of monozygotic twins with inflammatory bowel disease. TCRdb processed the 5' RACE reads again and assigns one entry to each CDR3 protein, with no DNA. The sample table sets out around 410,000 distinct CDR3 sequences. General study results and limits: Backing was not found for a single strong signal or clonotype associated with IBD. The co-twins with IBD showed lower TCRbeta diversity (inverse Simpson) than their healthy siblings. IBD patients, compared with healthy twins, shared fewer clonotypes with others (especially with disease activity).

The TCR sequence derives from a human donor with ulcerative colitis or Crohn's disease, or a healthy co-twin of an affected twin (not recorded which). This chain joins TRBV9 and TRBJ2-6; the D gene TCRdb calls, TRBD1, cannot be checked with no DNA. The sequenced sample consisted of blood. CDR3 sequence reads: CASSAVGGGANVLTF. The entire variable domain, with the rest obtained from reference TRBV9 and TRBJ2-6, is as follows: DSGVTQTPKHLITATGQRVTLRCSPRSGDLSVYWYQQSLDQGLQFLIQYYNGEERAKGNILERFSAQQFPDLHSELNLSSLELGDSALYFCASSAVGGGANVLTFGAGSRLTVL.